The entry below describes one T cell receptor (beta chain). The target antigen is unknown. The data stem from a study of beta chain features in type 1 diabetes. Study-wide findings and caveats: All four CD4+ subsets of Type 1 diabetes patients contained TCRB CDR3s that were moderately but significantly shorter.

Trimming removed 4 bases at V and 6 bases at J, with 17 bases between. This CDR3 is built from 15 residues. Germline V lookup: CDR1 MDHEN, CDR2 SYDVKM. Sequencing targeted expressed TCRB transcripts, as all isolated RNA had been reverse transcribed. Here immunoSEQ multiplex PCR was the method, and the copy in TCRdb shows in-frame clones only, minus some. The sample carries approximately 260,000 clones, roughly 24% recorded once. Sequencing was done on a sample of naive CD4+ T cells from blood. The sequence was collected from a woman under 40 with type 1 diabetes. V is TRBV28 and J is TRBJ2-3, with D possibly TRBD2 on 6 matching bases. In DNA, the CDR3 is TGTGCCAGCAGTTCCCCGGGACTTCAGAAGGATACGCAGTATTTT. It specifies CASSSPGLQKDTQYF.